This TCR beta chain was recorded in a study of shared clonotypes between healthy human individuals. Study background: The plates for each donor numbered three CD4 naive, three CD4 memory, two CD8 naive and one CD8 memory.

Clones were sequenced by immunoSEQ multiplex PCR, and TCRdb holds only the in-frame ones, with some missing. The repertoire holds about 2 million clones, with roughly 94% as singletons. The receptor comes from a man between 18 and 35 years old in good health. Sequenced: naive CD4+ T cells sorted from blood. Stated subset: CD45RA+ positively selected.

The CDR3 nucleotides are TGCGCCAGCAGCCAAGAAAATAGGGGGCGAGATACGCAGTATTTT. Its translation: CASSQENRGRDTQYF. The chain employs TRBV4-1 and TRBJ2-3, with 7 bases aligning to TRBD1. CDR1 is MGHRA, CDR2 YSYEKL, per germline. The CDR3 is 15 amino acids. The trim removed 0 bases at V and 5 bases at J, leaving 5 bases unmatched.